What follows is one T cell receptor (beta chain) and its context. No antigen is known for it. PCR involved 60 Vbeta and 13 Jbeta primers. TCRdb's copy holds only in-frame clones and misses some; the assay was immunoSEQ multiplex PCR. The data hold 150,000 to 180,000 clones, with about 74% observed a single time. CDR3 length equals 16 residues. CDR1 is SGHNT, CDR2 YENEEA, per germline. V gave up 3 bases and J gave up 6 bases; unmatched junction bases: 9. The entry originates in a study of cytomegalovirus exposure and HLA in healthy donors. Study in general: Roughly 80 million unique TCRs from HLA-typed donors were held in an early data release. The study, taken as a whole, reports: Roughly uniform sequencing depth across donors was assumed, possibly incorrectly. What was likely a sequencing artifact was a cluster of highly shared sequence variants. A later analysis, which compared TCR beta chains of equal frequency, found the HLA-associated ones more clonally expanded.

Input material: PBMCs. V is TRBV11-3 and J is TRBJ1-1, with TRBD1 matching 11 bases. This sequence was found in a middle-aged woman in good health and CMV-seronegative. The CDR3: CASSLSGTGGPPEAFF. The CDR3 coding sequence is TGTGCCAGCAGCTTGTCCGGGACAGGGGGACCGCCTGAAGCTTTCTTT.